This T cell receptor (beta chain) was identified during a study of T cell responses to AZD1222 COVID-19 vaccine (dated by TCRdb to about 2021). A note on the overall study: Because spike-specific TCR depth and breadth did not differ between the two schedules, AZD1222 recipients who got a second dose at roughly 4 weeks were pooled with those who got a second dose at roughly 12 weeks. A total of 233 trial participants underwent TCR sequencing, of whom 200 to 220 had received two doses of AZD1222 and approximately 26 had received two doses of the MenACWY control vaccine. Trial participants were enrolled into age subgroups of 18-55, 56-69 and 70-plus years, which contained about 150, 28 and 57 TCR-sequenced participants, respectively.

Inclusive of the bounding cysteine and phenylalanine, the CDR3 is 15 residues long. The CDR3 DNA has 45 bases and is translated from base 1. Cut back by 2 bases and 4 bases, the V and J ends lie 9 bases apart. In the germline V gene (reference sequence), CDR1 corresponds to MNHEY and CDR2 to SMNVEV. The CDR3 regions of human TCRbeta chains were subjected to immunosequencing. As for the original processing: TCRs in the repertoires were compared against a reference library of SARS-CoV-2-specific TCRs that had been generated with the MIRA antigen-specificity platform. Breadth was defined as the fraction of unique TCRs that were SARS-CoV-2-associated, and depth was defined as the fraction of total T cells that were SARS-CoV-2-associated. Using the MIRA data, each spike-specific TCR was mapped to the spike region that the TCR reacts to and placed in a CD4 or CD8 class. Log10-transformed breadth and depth values were compared by one-way ANOVA with Sidak's multiple comparisons tests. In TCRdb, the immuneACCESS table is reduced to in-frame sequences with V and J assigned. These tables do not hold every clone; where another copy was compared, an unresolved V gene accounts for under half, and the others remain unexplained. V and J calls and clone size are given by that table; D and trimming were obtained from the DNA. Within this sample are 110,000 to 150,000 clones, with approximately 92% of them counted one time only. More than 1.5% of the sample lies in the top ten.

With regard to this clone: What antigen it recognizes has not been identified. Base-call qualities are not available, and no considerably larger clone is one nucleotide away.

The sample's time point, from its label and the paper: baseline before first vaccination. The vaccinee samples were drawn from two UK trials, COV001 and COV002, one of which was a single-blind randomized controlled phase 2/3 trial testing AZD1222 (ChAdOx1 nCoV-19) in healthy adults. For TCRbeta chain sequencing, PBMC samples were collected from trial participants at day 0 and at day 28 after the second dose. The paper as a whole reports these results and caveats: The whole spike protein was spanned by vaccine-associated CD4 TCRs, and dominant responses were seen in regions 160-218 and 743-854. Nearly half of unique spike-specific TCRs reportedly recognized epitopes outside regions mutated in the B.1.351 and B.1.1.7 variants. Spike-specific TCR breadth and depth rose significantly after two AZD1222 doses compared with day 0 and with MenACWY recipients. No day 14 peak-response samples were available, so repertoires were characterized only after the peak T cell response. Participants were mostly white British, with more females than males. The authors suggested clonal diversity may have been underestimated. Conclusions about previously exposed vaccinees were limited because only 5 or 6 AZD1222 recipients were SARS-CoV-2 seropositive at baseline. The 56-69-year group was small, and its depth increase did not reach significance, likely because of low power.

This TCR was sampled from an adult in good health. The V and J segments used are TRBV27 and TRBJ1-6; the D gene identity is not certain. The sample was peripheral blood, taken on day 0 of AZD1222 vaccination. The base sequence is TGTGCCAGCAGTTTAAATCCCAGATATAATTCACCCCTCCACTTT. Translated, it gives CASSLNPRYNSPLHF.